This T cell receptor beta chain was obtained from a study of early T cells in non-severe SARS-CoV-2 infection. Study details: Sequencing input comprised bulk RNA from unsorted whole blood; chain pairing was not available. General study findings and limits: Private and CD4 specificities were missed by VDJdb matching, which favored anti-spike CD8 responses.

CDR1 is WSHSY and CDR2 is SAAADI in the germline V gene. The V and J ends lost 7 bases and 8 bases respectively, with 9 bases between them. The CDR3 extends over 12 amino acids. This clonotype came up many times. Its target is not known. Individual cDNA molecules carried attached unique molecular identifiers. Using its own MiXCR run on the 5' RACE reads, TCRdb lists one record per CDR3 protein. Of some 62,000 distinct CDR3 sequences in the sample, roughly a tenth were seen once. Material: whole blood. The sequence derives from an adult who was a healthcare worker with PCR-confirmed SARS-CoV-2 infection or an uninfected control (not recorded which). The chain combines TRBV10-2 with TRBJ1-6; unclear D gene. Written as DNA, the CDR3 is TGCGCCAGCAAAAGGATTGATTCACCCCTCCACTTT. Encoded protein: CASKRIDSPLHF.